This TCR beta chain comes out of a study of identical twins. Using its own MiXCR run on the 5' RACE reads, TCRdb lists one record per CDR3 protein. The sample includes 700,000 or so distinct CDR3 sequences, over 8.5% of them seen just once. Only healthy Caucasians were enrolled as donors. The CDR3 contains 13 residues. From germline, CDR1 is DFQATT and CDR2 SNEGSKA (reference sequence). Deletions cut 4 bases from V and 4 bases from J, with 13 bases between. The same sample was also used in a study of yellow fever vaccine responses in identical twins. According to that study: On the reported evidence, twins' vaccine T cell responses seemed partly convergent and partly personalized.

V is TRBV20-1 and J is TRBJ2-5; a weak D match, TRBD1 (6 bases). The sample consisted of PBMCs. The clonotype originates from a woman aged 18-30 years in good health. CDR3 DNA: TGCAGTGCTACAAGGACAGTGGGAGAGACCCAGTACTTC. It translates to CSATRTVGETQYF.